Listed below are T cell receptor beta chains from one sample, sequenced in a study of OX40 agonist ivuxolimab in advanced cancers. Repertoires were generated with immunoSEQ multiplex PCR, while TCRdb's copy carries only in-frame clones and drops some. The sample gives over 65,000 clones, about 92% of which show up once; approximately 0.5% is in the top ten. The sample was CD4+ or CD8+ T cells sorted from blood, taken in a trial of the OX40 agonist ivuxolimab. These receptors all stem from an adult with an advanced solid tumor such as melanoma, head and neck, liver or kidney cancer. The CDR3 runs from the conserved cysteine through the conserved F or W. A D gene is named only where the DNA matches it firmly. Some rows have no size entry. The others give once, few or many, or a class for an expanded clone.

CDR3 DNA: TGTGCCAGCAGAGGTGGCGGGGGGCCTAATGAAAAACTGTTTTTT; CDR3 protein: CASRGGGGPNEKLFF; D gene: NA; V gene: TRBV6-1; J gene: TRBJ1-4; clone size: NA
CDR3 DNA: TGTGCTAGTGGTTTGGGACATCGAGTTAGCACAGATACGCAGTATTTT; CDR3 protein: CASGLGHRVSTDTQYF; D gene: NA; V gene: TRBV12-5; J gene: TRBJ2-3; clone size: NA
CDR3 DNA: TGTGCCAGCAGCCGGACAGGTACTAACTATGGCTACACCTTC; CDR3 protein: CASSRTGTNYGYTF; D gene: TRBD1; V gene: TRBV7-9; J gene: TRBJ1-2; clone size: NA
CDR3 DNA: TGTGCCAGCAGCTTTTCTGCGTCGGGGGACGAGCAGTACTTC; CDR3 protein: CASSFSASGDEQYF; D gene: NA; V gene: TRBV7-9; J gene: TRBJ2-7; clone size: NA
CDR3 DNA: TGTGCCAGCAGTGAATCCAGAATCGCCACAAAGAGACCCTATGGCTACACCTTC; CDR3 protein: CASSESRIATKRPYGYTF; D gene: NA; V gene: TRBV2; J gene: TRBJ1-2; clone size: NA
CDR3 DNA: TGTGCCAGTAGTATAGCAGGGGCACAGCCCCAGCATTTT; CDR3 protein: CASSIAGAQPQHF; D gene: NA; V gene: TRBV19; J gene: TRBJ1-5; clone size: NA
CDR3 DNA: TGTGCCAGCAGCTTACACGGGGGCGGGGGTTACGAGCAGTACTTC; CDR3 protein: CASSLHGGGGYEQYF; D gene: NA; V gene: TRBV7-2; J gene: TRBJ2-7; clone size: NA
CDR3 DNA: TGTGCCTGGACTGGACTAGCGGGAGGAACCTACGAGCAGTACTTC; CDR3 protein: CAWTGLAGGTYEQYF; D gene: TRBD2; V gene: TRBV30; J gene: TRBJ2-7; clone size: NA
CDR3 DNA: TGTGCCAGCAGCACGGGGACAGGGAACACCGGGGAGCTGTTTTTT; CDR3 protein: CASSTGTGNTGELFF; D gene: TRBD1; V gene: TRBV5-4; J gene: TRBJ2-2; clone size: NA
CDR3 DNA: TGTGCCATACAGGGGGCGGTTTTGGGCTATGGCTACACCTTC; CDR3 protein: CAIQGAVLGYGYTF; D gene: TRBD1; V gene: TRBV6-1; J gene: TRBJ1-2; clone size: NA
CDR3 DNA: TGTGCCAGCAGTTACGGTCAGGGTGTTCGGAACACTGAAGCTTTCTTT; CDR3 protein: CASSYGQGVRNTEAFF; D gene: NA; V gene: TRBV6-6; J gene: TRBJ1-1; clone size: NA
CDR3 DNA: TGTGCCAGCAGCGTGGACAGGGGGTATGGCTACACCTTC; CDR3 protein: CASSVDRGYGYTF; D gene: TRBD1; V gene: TRBV9; J gene: TRBJ1-2; clone size: once
CDR3 DNA: TGTGCCAGCAGCCCCCGTACCGGGACTAGCGGGAGATACAATGAGCAGTTCTTC; CDR3 protein: CASSPRTGTSGRYNEQFF; D gene: TRBD2; V gene: TRBV9; J gene: TRBJ2-1; clone size: NA
CDR3 DNA: TGTGCCAGCACCCGGATTCTATCGTCCCAGGAGCAGTTCTTC; CDR3 protein: CASTRILSSQEQFF; D gene: NA; V gene: TRBV6-4; J gene: TRBJ2-1; clone size: NA
CDR3 DNA: TGCAGCGGCGGGACTAGCTGGGGTCCCGGGGAGCTGTTTTTT; CDR3 protein: CSGGTSWGPGELFF; D gene: TRBD2; V gene: TRBV29-1; J gene: TRBJ2-2; clone size: NA
CDR3 DNA: TGTGCCAGTAGTATAACAGGCGTTCAAGAGACCCAGTACTTC; CDR3 protein: CASSITGVQETQYF; D gene: NA; V gene: TRBV19; J gene: TRBJ2-5; clone size: once
CDR3 DNA: TGTGCTAGCAGCTTAGTCTCCCCTGGGGACAATGAGCAGTTCTTC; CDR3 protein: CASSLVSPGDNEQFF; D gene: NA; V gene: TRBV7-7; J gene: TRBJ2-1; clone size: few
CDR3 DNA: TGTGCCAGTCCGGGTAGCGGGGGGACTGAAGCTTTCTTT; CDR3 protein: CASPGSGGTEAFF; D gene: NA; V gene: TRBV7-9; J gene: TRBJ1-1; clone size: NA
CDR3 DNA: TGTGCCAGCAGCTTATTTGGGGGGGCGCAGGATGAGCAGTTCTTC; CDR3 protein: CASSLFGGAQDEQFF; D gene: NA; V gene: TRBV7-9; J gene: TRBJ2-1; clone size: NA
CDR3 DNA: TGTGCCAGCAGCTTAACGGGAGGGTGGGGCTACACCTTC; CDR3 protein: CASSLTGGWGYTF; D gene: NA; V gene: TRBV7-3; J gene: TRBJ1-2; clone size: NA
CDR3 DNA: TGTGCCAGCAGTTTATGGGGGGGGCTCAATGAGCAGTTCTTC; CDR3 protein: CASSLWGGLNEQFF; D gene: NA; V gene: TRBV27; J gene: TRBJ2-1; clone size: NA
CDR3 DNA: TGTGCCAGCAGTGAGTCCACAGAGCTCTATGGCTACACCTTC; CDR3 protein: CASSESTELYGYTF; D gene: NA; V gene: TRBV2; J gene: TRBJ1-2; clone size: NA
CDR3 DNA: TGTGCCAGCAGCGTCACTTACACCGGGGAGCTGTTTTTT; CDR3 protein: CASSVTYTGELFF; D gene: NA; V gene: TRBV9; J gene: TRBJ2-2; clone size: NA
CDR3 DNA: TGTGCCTACTCCTCTCCCGGGACAGGGGCCTACGAGCAGTACTTC; CDR3 protein: CAYSSPGTGAYEQYF; D gene: TRBD1; V gene: TRBV30; J gene: TRBJ2-7; clone size: NA
CDR3 DNA: TGTGCCAGCAGCGGCAGGGATACCATAGCCGGGGAGCTGTTTTTT; CDR3 protein: CASSGRDTIAGELFF; D gene: NA; V gene: TRBV9; J gene: TRBJ2-2; clone size: NA
CDR3 DNA: TGTGCCAGCAGCGTAGCCGCAACTCCGAACACCGGGGAGCTGTTTTTT; CDR3 protein: CASSVAATPNTGELFF; D gene: NA; V gene: TRBV9; J gene: TRBJ2-2; clone size: NA
CDR3 DNA: TGTGCCAGCAGCACCAACGAGGGGACTGAAGCTTTCTTT; CDR3 protein: CASSTNEGTEAFF; D gene: NA; V gene: TRBV21-1; J gene: TRBJ1-1; clone size: NA
CDR3 DNA: TGTGCCAGAAGCTTCCACGTGAGGAGCTCCTACAATGAGCAGTTCTTC; CDR3 protein: CARSFHVRSSYNEQFF; D gene: NA; V gene: TRBV7-5; J gene: TRBJ2-1; clone size: NA
CDR3 DNA: TGTGCCAGCAGCCTAGTGAGCGGACCCTACGAGCAGTACTTC; CDR3 protein: CASSLVSGPYEQYF; D gene: NA; V gene: TRBV7-9; J gene: TRBJ2-7; clone size: NA
CDR3 DNA: TGTGCCAGCAGTTCCGTAGATACGCAGTATTTT; CDR3 protein: CASSSVDTQYF; D gene: NA; V gene: TRBV27; J gene: TRBJ2-3; clone size: NA
CDR3 DNA: TGTGCCAGCAGCACCAGGGGGCAAGGCTACACCTTC; CDR3 protein: CASSTRGQGYTF; D gene: TRBD1; V gene: TRBV7-9; J gene: TRBJ1-2; clone size: few
CDR3 DNA: TGCAGTGTTGCGGAGCAAGAGACCCAGTACTTC; CDR3 protein: CSVAEQETQYF; D gene: NA; V gene: TRBV20-1; J gene: TRBJ2-5; clone size: NA
CDR3 DNA: TGTGCCAGCGCCCCGAGTTCTGGCGGTGGCTACACCTTC; CDR3 protein: CASAPSSGGGYTF; D gene: NA; V gene: TRBV6-5; J gene: TRBJ1-2; clone size: NA
CDR3 DNA: TGTGCCAGCAGTGAGAACAGGGACGAGACCCAGTACTTC; CDR3 protein: CASSENRDETQYF; D gene: NA; V gene: TRBV2; J gene: TRBJ2-5; clone size: NA
CDR3 DNA: TGTGCCAGCAGCCAAGGGAGGTTTGACATTCAGTACTTC; CDR3 protein: CASSQGRFDIQYF; D gene: NA; V gene: TRBV7-2; J gene: TRBJ2-4; clone size: once
CDR3 DNA: TGCGCCAGCAGCCAAGACACAGGGGTCCCTGAAGCTTTCTTT; CDR3 protein: CASSQDTGVPEAFF; D gene: TRBD1; V gene: TRBV4-3; J gene: TRBJ1-1; clone size: NA
CDR3 DNA: TGTGCCAGCCGGACAGGGGTGAACACTGAAGCTTTCTTT; CDR3 protein: CASRTGVNTEAFF; D gene: TRBD1; V gene: TRBV7-2; J gene: TRBJ1-1; clone size: NA
CDR3 DNA: TGCGCCAGCGCTACGACTAGCGCCTCCTACGAGCAGTACTTC; CDR3 protein: CASATTSASYEQYF; D gene: TRBD2; V gene: TRBV5-1; J gene: TRBJ2-7; clone size: once
CDR3 DNA: TGCGCCAGCAGCTCCAGGACTAGCGGGAAGACAGATACGCAGTATTTT; CDR3 protein: CASSSRTSGKTDTQYF; D gene: TRBD2; V gene: TRBV5-1; J gene: TRBJ2-3; clone size: NA
CDR3 DNA: TGCGCCAGCAGCCAAGGGCTCCAGCTCTCTGGAAACACCATATATTTT; CDR3 protein: CASSQGLQLSGNTIYF; D gene: NA; V gene: TRBV4-3; J gene: TRBJ1-3; clone size: NA
CDR3 DNA: TGTGCCAGCAGTTTGTGGGACCTTAATGAAAAACTGTTTTTT; CDR3 protein: CASSLWDLNEKLFF; D gene: NA; V gene: TRBV5-8; J gene: TRBJ1-4; clone size: NA
CDR3 DNA: TGTGCCAGCAGCTCGTGGAGGGGGTACGAGCAGTACTTC; CDR3 protein: CASSSWRGYEQYF; D gene: NA; V gene: TRBV7-3; J gene: TRBJ2-7; clone size: NA
CDR3 DNA: TGTGCCAGCATTCCCAGTAATCAACAGGGTACGGGCTATGGCTACACCTTC; CDR3 protein: CASIPSNQQGTGYGYTF; D gene: NA; V gene: TRBV2; J gene: TRBJ1-2; clone size: NA
CDR3 DNA: TGTGCCAGCTCACCACCGGACAGGGAAGCTTTCTTT; CDR3 protein: CASSPPDREAFF; D gene: TRBD1; V gene: TRBV18; J gene: TRBJ1-1; clone size: NA
CDR3 DNA: TGTGCCAGCAGCCAAGATTACGGTGTCCACGATGAGCAGTTCTTC; CDR3 protein: CASSQDYGVHDEQFF; D gene: NA; V gene: TRBV4-2; J gene: TRBJ2-1; clone size: NA
CDR3 DNA: TGCGCCAGCAGCCGTGGGCCATGGGGAGGACAGCCCCAGCATTTT; CDR3 protein: CASSRGPWGGQPQHF; D gene: NA; V gene: TRBV4-1; J gene: TRBJ1-5; clone size: NA
CDR3 DNA: TGCGCCAGCAGCCAACTCCAAGGGAGTAGAACAGATACGCAGTATTTT; CDR3 protein: CASSQLQGSRTDTQYF; D gene: NA; V gene: TRBV4-3; J gene: TRBJ2-3; clone size: NA
CDR3 DNA: TGTGCCAGCAGTTTAACCTGGGACCAGCCCCAGCATTTT; CDR3 protein: CASSLTWDQPQHF; D gene: NA; V gene: TRBV27; J gene: TRBJ1-5; clone size: NA
CDR3 DNA: TGTGCCAGCAGCTTGGAGAGGGGGAATAACTATGGCTACACCTTC; CDR3 protein: CASSLERGNNYGYTF; D gene: NA; V gene: TRBV5-6; J gene: TRBJ1-2; clone size: NA
CDR3 DNA: TGTGCCAGCAGCCCCCGGGACACCCCCTACGAGCAGTACTTC; CDR3 protein: CASSPRDTPYEQYF; D gene: NA; V gene: TRBV9; J gene: TRBJ2-7; clone size: NA
CDR3 DNA: TGCGCCAGCAGCCATCACGGTACAGGGGGCGACTACAATGAGCAGTTCTTC; CDR3 protein: CASSHHGTGGDYNEQFF; D gene: TRBD1; V gene: TRBV4-3; J gene: TRBJ2-1; clone size: once
CDR3 DNA: TGTGCTAGTGGCCGGGGGACTAGACAAGAGACCCAGTACTTC; CDR3 protein: CASGRGTRQETQYF; D gene: TRBD2; V gene: TRBV12-5; J gene: TRBJ2-5; clone size: NA
CDR3 DNA: TGTGCCAGCAACCAGGAAGGTAGCTCCTACGAGCAGTACTTC; CDR3 protein: CASNQEGSSYEQYF; D gene: NA; V gene: TRBV2; J gene: TRBJ2-7; clone size: NA
CDR3 DNA: TGTGCCAGCTCACCACCGCTAGCGGGAGGATCAGGAGAGACCCAGTACTTC; CDR3 protein: CASSPPLAGGSGETQYF; D gene: TRBD2; V gene: TRBV18; J gene: TRBJ2-5; clone size: NA
CDR3 DNA: TGTGCCAGCAGCCCCCCCGGGGTAGCGGGAGTACTCGAGCAGTACTTC; CDR3 protein: CASSPPGVAGVLEQYF; D gene: TRBD2; V gene: TRBV5-6; J gene: TRBJ2-7; clone size: NA
CDR3 DNA: TGTGCCAGCAGTCGACCACCTCATTCCGAGCAGTACTTC; CDR3 protein: CASSRPPHSEQYF; D gene: NA; V gene: TRBV11-3; J gene: TRBJ2-7; clone size: NA
CDR3 DNA: TGTGCCAGCAGTTACAGATCTAGCACAGATACGCAGTATTTT; CDR3 protein: CASSYRSSTDTQYF; D gene: NA; V gene: TRBV6-5; J gene: TRBJ2-3; clone size: once
CDR3 DNA: TGCGCCAGCAGTCAATTCCCAGGGGTCCGGAGAGCTTTCTTT; CDR3 protein: CASSQFPGVRRAFF; D gene: NA; V gene: TRBV5-1; J gene: TRBJ1-1; clone size: NA